The sequence of this TCR beta chain was determined in a study of blood T cell repertoires in COVID-19. Study-wide background: Sample material is recorded as cDNA or gDNA derived from T cells, B-cell-depleted T cells, or PBMCs.

CDR1 and CDR2 from the germline V gene are MNHEY and SMNVEV (reference sequence). The CDR3 is 16 amino acids. Between the trimmed V and J ends, which lost 5 bases and 2 bases, there was a span of 19 bases. In the original analysis: Reference gene primer amplification in the assay estimated nucleated cell counts. TCRdb keeps only in-frame clones here, not all; method: immunoSEQ multiplex PCR. The V and J calls and clone size were taken over from that table, and D and trimming were inferred from the DNA. The table records 90,000 or so clones, about 85% of them present only once. Source material: peripheral blood. This clonotype originated in a human donor in a cohort sampled during active COVID-19. V and J are TRBV27 and TRBJ2-7; D perhaps matches TRBD2 (5 bases). CDR3 sequence (DNA): TGTGCCAGCAGTATAGCGCTAGTTACGGTCCCCTACGAGCAGTACTTC. Amino acid sequence: CASSIALVTVPYEQYF.